This T cell receptor beta chain was captured by sequencing in a study of T cells in Graves' hyperthyroidism and ophthalmopathy. Study details: The initial diagnosis was the point when peripheral blood was collected, ahead of any treatment.

Hyperthyroidism of Graves' type that showed no ophthalmopathy progression within 18 months was stable. The study left out patients who had uncontrolled infection, other autoimmune disease, pregnancy or lactation. This clonotype was found many times. The germline V gene encodes CDR1 MNHEY and CDR2 SVGEGT. The CDR3 consists of 18 residues. V shed 4 bases and J 0 bases; nucleotides not matched to a gene: 8. Amplified TCR beta CDR3 regions derived from RNA transcripts. When the TCR CDR3 underwent first-round RT-PCR, the HTBI primer set was used. TCRdb independently ran MiXCR on the multiplex PCR reads; one entry per CDR3 protein. The data show fewer than 700,000 distinct CDR3 sequences, roughly 15% seen once.

The specimen sequenced was blood. The rearrangement uses TRBV6-2 or TRBV6-3 and TRBJ2-3; TRBD1 agrees at 12 bases. This TCR was recovered from a woman aged 25 to 45 with Graves' hyperthyroidism. The CDR3 DNA is TGTGCCAGCAGTTGTGGCCGGGACAGGGGGCGTAGCACAGATACGCAGTATTTT. Protein product: CASSCGRDRGRSTDTQYF.